This TCR beta chain was identified during a study of blood T cell repertoires in COVID-19. At the level of the study: The United States, Italy and Spain were the sources of the acute and convalescent COVID-19 samples.

This CDR3 has 13 residues. Losses at the gene ends were 2 bases for V and 11 bases for J; bases not matched to a gene: 5. Germline V CDR1 and CDR2: ENHRY, SYGVKD. This clone was observed a few times. Original processing methods: Counts of nucleated cells, estimated from reference gene primer amplification, were obtained. Assay: immunoSEQ multiplex PCR; the TCRdb copy retains only in-frame clones and omits some. The DNA gave D and trimming, while V, J and clone size come from that table. The sample holds about 260,000 clones; 70% to 85% are singletons and the top ten take 1.5% to 2%. The V call is TRBV10-3, the J call TRBJ1-5; TRBD1 matches 8 bases. The specimen was peripheral blood. The clonotype originates from a woman of 80 years or more with acute or convalescent COVID-19. The CDR3 sequence: CAISEAGGWSQHF. DNA of the CDR3: TGTGCCATCAGTGAGGCAGGGGGCTGGTCCCAGCATTTT.